This entry is about one TCR beta chain. Its antigen is currently unknown. Libraries were prepared by immunoSEQ multiplex PCR; TCRdb keeps only in-frame clonotypes and omits some of them. Among around 70,000 clones listed, 80% to 95% were seen once. This entry belongs to a study of OX40 agonist ivuxolimab in advanced cancers. Study-wide results and caveats: Clonal expansion by week 6 occurred in CD4+ and CD8+ blood T cells (at 0.1 to 3.0 mg/kg). Partial responders receiving 0.1-3.0 mg/kg showed among the lowest clonal expansion.

The CDR3 has 14 residues. Per the germline V gene, CDR1 is MNHNS and CDR2 is SASEGT. The V gene lost 6 bases and the J gene lost 1 base, with 12 bases spanning the gap. The TCR comes from an adult with an advanced solid tumor such as melanoma, head and neck, liver or kidney cancer. This chain connects TRBV6-1 to TRBJ1-1; D is unresolved. Here the sequenced sample was CD4+ or CD8+ T cells sorted from blood, taken in a trial of the OX40 agonist ivuxolimab. The CDR3 region is CASRYNTANTEAFF. CDR3 DNA sequence: TGTGCCAGCAGATACAACACAGCGAACACTGAAGCTTTCTTT.